This T cell receptor (beta chain) was captured in a study of T cell repertoires in cytomegalovirus infection. About the study: Carrying CMV and the relevant HLA type showed in public TCR beta signatures. Findings of the study overall: Clonotypes of TCR beta that were HLA-C-restricted and CMV-specific dominated the ex vivo response. People with CMV and the relevant HLA were identified by cumulative public TCR beta family frequency.

TCRdb reanalysed the reads using MiXCR and keeps one entry per CDR3 protein. The sample holds fewer than 250,000 distinct CDR3 sequences, over 20% seen once. Only a few counts were recorded for this clonotype. Its target is not known. The germline V gene has CDR1 LGHNT and CDR2 FRNRAP. V was cut by 6 bases and J by 8 bases, with 16 bases left in between. The CDR3 totals 13 residues. The chain is built from TRBV12-5 and TRBJ1-2; D remains unclear. Source material: CD8+ T cells from PBMCs. This TCR derives from a human donor in good health (CMV status not recorded). Some clones in this sample may be carry-over from other donors' samples. CDR3: CASGPTPVGGYTF. CDR3 in DNA: TGTGCTAGTGGCCCGACTCCCGTAGGCGGCTACACCTTC.